This record covers a single TCR beta chain. Its antigen remains unidentified. The sample is drawn from a study of cytomegalovirus exposure and HLA in healthy donors. Primers for the PCR totalled 60 Vbeta and 13 Jbeta. Assay used: immunoSEQ multiplex PCR; TCRdb lists only in-frame clones, some missing. The sample lists 140,000 or so clones, 76% occurring once. Notes on the study in general: Presence/absence analyses supposed approximately even sequencing depth among donors.

Germline assignment: CDR1 SNHLY and CDR2 FYNNEI. V lost 3 bases and J lost 0, with 15 bases in between. The CDR3 extends over 16 amino acids. Sequenced sample: PBMCs. The chain has TRBV2 and TRBJ2-7; D might be TRBD1 (6 bases). This receptor was identified in a woman between 40 and 55 years old in good health and CMV-seronegative. The DNA for the CDR3 is TGTGCCAGCAGTGATCCCCTCTTAGGGGGCTCCTACGAGCAGTACTTC. Amino acid sequence: CASSDPLLGGSYEQYF.